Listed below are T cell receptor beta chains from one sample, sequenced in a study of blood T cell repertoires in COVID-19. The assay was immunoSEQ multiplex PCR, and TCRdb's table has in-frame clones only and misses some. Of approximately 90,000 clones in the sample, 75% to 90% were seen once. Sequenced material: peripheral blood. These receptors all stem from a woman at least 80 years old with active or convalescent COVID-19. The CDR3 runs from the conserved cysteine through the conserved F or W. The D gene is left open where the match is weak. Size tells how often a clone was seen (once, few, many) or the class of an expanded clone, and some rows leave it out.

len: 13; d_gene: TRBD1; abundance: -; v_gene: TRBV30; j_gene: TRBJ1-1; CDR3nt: TGTGCCTGGGGGGACAGCTGGGGGACTGAAGCTTTCTTT; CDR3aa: CAWGDSWGTEAFF
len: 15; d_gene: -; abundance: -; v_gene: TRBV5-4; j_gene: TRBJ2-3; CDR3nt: TGTGCCAGCAGCTTGGGCCAGATTAGCACAGATACGCAGTATTTT; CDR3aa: CASSLGQISTDTQYF
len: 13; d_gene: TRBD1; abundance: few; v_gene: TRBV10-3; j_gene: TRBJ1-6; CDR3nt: TGTGCCACCCTACAGGGGATGGGTTCACCCCTCCACTTT; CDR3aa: CATLQGMGSPLHF
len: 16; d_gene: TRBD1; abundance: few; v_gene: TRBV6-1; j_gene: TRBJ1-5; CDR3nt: TGTGCCAGCAGTGACCGACAGGGCGGAAGCAATCAGCCCCAGCATTTT; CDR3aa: CASSDRQGGSNQPQHF
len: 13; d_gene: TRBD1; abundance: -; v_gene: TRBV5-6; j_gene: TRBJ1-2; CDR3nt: TGTGCCAGCAGCCCGACAGGGTGGAGGGGCTACACCTTC; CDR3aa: CASSPTGWRGYTF
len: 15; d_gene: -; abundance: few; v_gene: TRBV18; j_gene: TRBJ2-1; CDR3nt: TGTGCCAGCTCACCGTCTCGGACAGCCTACAATGAGCAGTTCTTC; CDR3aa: CASSPSRTAYNEQFF
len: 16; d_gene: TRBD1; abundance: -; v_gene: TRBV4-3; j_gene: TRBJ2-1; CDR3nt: TGCGCCAGCAGCCCCTCAAGGGACAGGGTTTGGAATGAGCAGTTCTTC; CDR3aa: CASSPSRDRVWNEQFF
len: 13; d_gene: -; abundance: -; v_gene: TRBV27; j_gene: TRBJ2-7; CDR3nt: TGTGCCAGCAGGCGACAGGATTCCTACGAGCAGTACTTC; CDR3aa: CASRRQDSYEQYF
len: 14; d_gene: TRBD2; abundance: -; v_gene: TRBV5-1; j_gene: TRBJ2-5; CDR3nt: TGCGCCAGCAGCTTGGGGGACTACAAAGAGACCCAGTACTTC; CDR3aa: CASSLGDYKETQYF
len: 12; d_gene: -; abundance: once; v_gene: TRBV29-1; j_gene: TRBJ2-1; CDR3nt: TGCAGCGTTGGGCCAGGGCGGAATGAGCAGTTCTTC; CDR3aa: CSVGPGRNEQFF
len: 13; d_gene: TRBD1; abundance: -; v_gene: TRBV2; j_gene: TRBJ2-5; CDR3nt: TGTGCCAGCAGGGGGACAGGGCAAGAGACCCAGTACTTC; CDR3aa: CASRGTGQETQYF
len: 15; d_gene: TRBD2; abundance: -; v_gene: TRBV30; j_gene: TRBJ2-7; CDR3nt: TGTGCCTGGAGAAATCGTCTAGCGGGATCCTACGAGCAGTACTTC; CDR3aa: CAWRNRLAGSYEQYF
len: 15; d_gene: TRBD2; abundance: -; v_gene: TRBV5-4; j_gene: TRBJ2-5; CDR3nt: TGTGCCAGCAGTTCTGGCCTAACTAGCGGAGAGACCCAGTACTTC; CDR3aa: CASSSGLTSGETQYF
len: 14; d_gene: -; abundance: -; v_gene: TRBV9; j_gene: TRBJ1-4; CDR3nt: TGTGCCAGCAGCGTAGGCCAGGAAAATGAAAAACTGTTTTTT; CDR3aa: CASSVGQENEKLFF
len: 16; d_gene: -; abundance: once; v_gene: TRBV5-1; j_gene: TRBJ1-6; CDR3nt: TGCGCCAGCAGCTTGGTAGGGGGATCCTATAATTCACCCCTCCACTTT; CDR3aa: CASSLVGGSYNSPLHF
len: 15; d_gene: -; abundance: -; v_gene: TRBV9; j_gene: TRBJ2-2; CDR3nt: TGTGCCAGCAGCCCTGGCTCAGGGGGGAACGGGGAGCTGTTTTTT; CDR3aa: CASSPGSGGNGELFF
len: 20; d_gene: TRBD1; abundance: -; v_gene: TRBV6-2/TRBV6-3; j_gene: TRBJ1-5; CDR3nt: TGTGCCAGCAGTTACCCGCCCGGGACAGGGGGCGATTATAGCAATCAGCCCCAGCATTTT; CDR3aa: CASSYPPGTGGDYSNQPQHF
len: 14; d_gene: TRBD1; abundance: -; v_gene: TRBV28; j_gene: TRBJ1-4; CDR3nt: TGTGCCAGCAGTTTATCTCAGGGGGCTGAAAAACTGTTTTTT; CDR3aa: CASSLSQGAEKLFF
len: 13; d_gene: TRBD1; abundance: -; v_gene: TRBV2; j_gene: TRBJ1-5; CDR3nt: TGTGCCAGCAGTCCGACAGGGCTTCAGCCCCAGCATTTT; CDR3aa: CASSPTGLQPQHF
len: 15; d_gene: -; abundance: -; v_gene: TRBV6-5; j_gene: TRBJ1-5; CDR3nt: TGTGCCAGCAGACGGGGCACAATCAAGGAGGGGCCCCAGCATTTT; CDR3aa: CASRRGTIKEGPQHF
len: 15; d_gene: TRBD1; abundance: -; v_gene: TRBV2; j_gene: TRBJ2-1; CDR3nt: TGTGCCAGCAGTGGACAGGGGAGCTCCTACAATGAGCAGTTCTTC; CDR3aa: CASSGQGSSYNEQFF
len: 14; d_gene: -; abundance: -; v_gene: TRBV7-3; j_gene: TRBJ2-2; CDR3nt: TGTGCCAGCAGCTCAGGAACTAACACCGGGGAGCTGTTTTTT; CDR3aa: CASSSGTNTGELFF
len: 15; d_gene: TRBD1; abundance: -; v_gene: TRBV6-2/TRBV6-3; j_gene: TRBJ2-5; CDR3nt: TGTGCCAGCAGTCTGGACAGGGGGTTGGGGGAGACCCAGTACTTC; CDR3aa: CASSLDRGLGETQYF
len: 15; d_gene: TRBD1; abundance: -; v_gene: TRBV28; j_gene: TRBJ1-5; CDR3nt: TGTGCCAGCAGTATCCGACAGGGGCCCAATCAGCCCCAGCATTTT; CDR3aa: CASSIRQGPNQPQHF
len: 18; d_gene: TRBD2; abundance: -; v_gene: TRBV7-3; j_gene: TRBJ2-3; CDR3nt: TGTGCCAGCAAGTTAACGAGCGGGAGGGTTCTCAGCACAGATACGCAGTATTTT; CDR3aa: CASKLTSGRVLSTDTQYF
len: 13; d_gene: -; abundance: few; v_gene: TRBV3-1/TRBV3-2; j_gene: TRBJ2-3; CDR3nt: TGTGCCAGCAGCCAAGGCGGCATTGGTACGCAGTATTTT; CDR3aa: CASSQGGIGTQYF
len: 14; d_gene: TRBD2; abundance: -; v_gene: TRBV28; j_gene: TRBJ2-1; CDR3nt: TGTGCCAGCCGTAGCGGGAGTGCCTACAATGAGCAGTTCTTC; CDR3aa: CASRSGSAYNEQFF
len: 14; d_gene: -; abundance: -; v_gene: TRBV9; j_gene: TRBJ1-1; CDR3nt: TGTGCCAGCAGCCCCGTGCCGATACAGGGTGAAGCTTTCTTT; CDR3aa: CASSPVPIQGEAFF
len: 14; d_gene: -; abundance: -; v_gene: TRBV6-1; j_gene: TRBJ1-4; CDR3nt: TGTGCCAGCAGTGATAGTCGGAGAAATGAAAAACTGTTTTTT; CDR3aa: CASSDSRRNEKLFF
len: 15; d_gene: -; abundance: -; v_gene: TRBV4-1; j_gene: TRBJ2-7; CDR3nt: TGCGCCAGCAGCCCCAAGATGCAGGGTGCCTACGAGCAGTACTTC; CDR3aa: CASSPKMQGAYEQYF
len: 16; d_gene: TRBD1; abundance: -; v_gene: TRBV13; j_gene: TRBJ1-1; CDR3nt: TGTGCCAGCAGCCCGGGAGTGGGACAGGGGCGTACTGAAGCTTTCTTT; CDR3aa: CASSPGVGQGRTEAFF
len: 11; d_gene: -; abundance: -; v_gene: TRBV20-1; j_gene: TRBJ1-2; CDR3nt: TGCAGTGCTCAGGACAGCTATGGCTACACCTTC; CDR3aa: CSAQDSYGYTF
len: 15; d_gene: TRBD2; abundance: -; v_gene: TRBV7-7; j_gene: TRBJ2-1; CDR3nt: TGTGCTAGCAGCCCCGGGGTAGCGGGAAACAATGAGCAGTTCTTC; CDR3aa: CASSPGVAGNNEQFF
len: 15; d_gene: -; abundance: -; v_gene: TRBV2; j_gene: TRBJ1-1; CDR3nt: TGTGCCAGCAGTCGCTGGGGGGGGGAGAACACTGAAGCTTTCTTT; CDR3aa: CASSRWGGENTEAFF
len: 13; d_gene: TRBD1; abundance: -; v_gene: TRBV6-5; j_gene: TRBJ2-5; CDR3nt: TGTGCCAGCAGCAGGGACAGGGGAGAGACCCAGTACTTC; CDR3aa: CASSRDRGETQYF
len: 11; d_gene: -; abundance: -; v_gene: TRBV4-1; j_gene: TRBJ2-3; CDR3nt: TGCGCCAGCAGTAAAGCTGATACGCAGTATTTT; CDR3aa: CASSKADTQYF
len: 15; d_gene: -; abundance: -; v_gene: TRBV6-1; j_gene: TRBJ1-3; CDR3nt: TGTGCCAGCAGTGAAGGAAGCCCAAGTGGAAACACCATATATTTT; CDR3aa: CASSEGSPSGNTIYF
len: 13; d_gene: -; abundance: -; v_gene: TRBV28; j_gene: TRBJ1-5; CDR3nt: TGTGCCAGTCAGGGTCCAACATATCAGCCCCAGCATTTT; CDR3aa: CASQGPTYQPQHF
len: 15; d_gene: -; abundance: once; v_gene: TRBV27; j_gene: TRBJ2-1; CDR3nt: TGTGCCAGCAGTCCACAGAAGGTTCGGTACAATGAGCAGTTCTTC; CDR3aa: CASSPQKVRYNEQFF
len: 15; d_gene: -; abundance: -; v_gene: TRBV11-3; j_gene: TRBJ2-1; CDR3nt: TGTGCCAGCAGCTTGGGGGGGGGCCCCTACAATGAGCAGTTCTTC; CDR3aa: CASSLGGGPYNEQFF
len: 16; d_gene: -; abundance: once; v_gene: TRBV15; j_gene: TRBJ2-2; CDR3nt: TGTGCCACCAGCAGAGGGCTTGGCAGGGCGACCGGGGAGCTGTTTTTT; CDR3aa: CATSRGLGRATGELFF
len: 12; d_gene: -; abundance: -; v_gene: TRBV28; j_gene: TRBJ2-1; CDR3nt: TGTGCCAGCAGTTTCCACCTCCTAGAGCAGTTCTTC; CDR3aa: CASSFHLLEQFF
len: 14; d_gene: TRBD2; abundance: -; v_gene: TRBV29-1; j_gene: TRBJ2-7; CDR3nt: TGCAGCGTTGTGATTAGCGGGAGATTCTACGAGCAGTACTTC; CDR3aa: CSVVISGRFYEQYF
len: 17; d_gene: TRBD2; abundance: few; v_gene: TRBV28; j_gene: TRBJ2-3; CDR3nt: TGTGCCAGCAGTTCCTCGGTACTAGCGGGGTCCCGGGATACGCAGTATTTT; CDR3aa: CASSSSVLAGSRDTQYF
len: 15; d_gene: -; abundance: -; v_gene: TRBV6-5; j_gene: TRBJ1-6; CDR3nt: TGTGCCAGCAGCCAAGTTCTCGGGAATAATTCACCCCTCCACTTT; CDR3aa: CASSQVLGNNSPLHF
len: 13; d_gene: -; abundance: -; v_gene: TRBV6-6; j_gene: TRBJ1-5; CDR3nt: TGTGCCAGCAGAGATACAGGGACTCAGCCCCAGCATTTT; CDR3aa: CASRDTGTQPQHF
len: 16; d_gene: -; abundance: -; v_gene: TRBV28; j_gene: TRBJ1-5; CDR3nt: TGTGCCAGCAGCCATATGCAGGATTTCGATAATCAGCCCCAGCATTTT; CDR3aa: CASSHMQDFDNQPQHF
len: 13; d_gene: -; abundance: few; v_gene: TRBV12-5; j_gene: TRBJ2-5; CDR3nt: TGTGCTAGTGGTTTGAGTGGAGGGGAGACCCAGTACTTC; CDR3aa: CASGLSGGETQYF
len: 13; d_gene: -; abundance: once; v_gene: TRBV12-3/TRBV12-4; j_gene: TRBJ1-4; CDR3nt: TGTGCCACCCAGTTTCTGGGAGGCGGAAAACTGTTTTTT; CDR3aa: CATQFLGGGKLFF
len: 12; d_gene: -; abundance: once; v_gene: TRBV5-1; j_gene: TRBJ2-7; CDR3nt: TGCGCCAGCAGCTCGGACAGCTACGAGCAGTACTTC; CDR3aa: CASSSDSYEQYF
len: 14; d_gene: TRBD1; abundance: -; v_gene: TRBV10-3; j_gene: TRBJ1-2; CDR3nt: TGTGCCATCAGTGAGGCGACAGGGGGGGATGGCTACACCTTC; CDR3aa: CAISEATGGDGYTF
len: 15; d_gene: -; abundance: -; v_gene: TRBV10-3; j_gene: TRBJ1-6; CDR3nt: TGTGCCATCAGTGAGTCTCAGGGATACAATTCACCCCTCCACTTT; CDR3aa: CAISESQGYNSPLHF
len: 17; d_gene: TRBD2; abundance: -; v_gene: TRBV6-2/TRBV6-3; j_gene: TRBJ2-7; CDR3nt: TGTGCCAGCAGTTCCCCTAATAGCGGGGGAAATATCTACGAGCAGTACTTC; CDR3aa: CASSSPNSGGNIYEQYF
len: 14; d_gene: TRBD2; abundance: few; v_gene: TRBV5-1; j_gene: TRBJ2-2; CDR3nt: TGCGCCAGCAGCCCACGGGGGGACACCGGGGAGCTGTTTTTT; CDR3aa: CASSPRGDTGELFF
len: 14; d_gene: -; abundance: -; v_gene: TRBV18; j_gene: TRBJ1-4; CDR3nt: TGTGCCAGCTCACCGGGAGAGGACCATGAAAAACTGTTTTTT; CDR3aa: CASSPGEDHEKLFF
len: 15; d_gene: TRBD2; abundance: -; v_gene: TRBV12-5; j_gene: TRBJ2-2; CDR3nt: TGTGCTAGTGGTTTGTTCGGGGGGGCCGGCGGGGAGCTGTTTTTT; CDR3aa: CASGLFGGAGGELFF
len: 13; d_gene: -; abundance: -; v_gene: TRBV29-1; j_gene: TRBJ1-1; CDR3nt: TGCAGCGTTCCCTTGGGGAGGGGCACTGAAGCTTTCTTT; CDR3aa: CSVPLGRGTEAFF